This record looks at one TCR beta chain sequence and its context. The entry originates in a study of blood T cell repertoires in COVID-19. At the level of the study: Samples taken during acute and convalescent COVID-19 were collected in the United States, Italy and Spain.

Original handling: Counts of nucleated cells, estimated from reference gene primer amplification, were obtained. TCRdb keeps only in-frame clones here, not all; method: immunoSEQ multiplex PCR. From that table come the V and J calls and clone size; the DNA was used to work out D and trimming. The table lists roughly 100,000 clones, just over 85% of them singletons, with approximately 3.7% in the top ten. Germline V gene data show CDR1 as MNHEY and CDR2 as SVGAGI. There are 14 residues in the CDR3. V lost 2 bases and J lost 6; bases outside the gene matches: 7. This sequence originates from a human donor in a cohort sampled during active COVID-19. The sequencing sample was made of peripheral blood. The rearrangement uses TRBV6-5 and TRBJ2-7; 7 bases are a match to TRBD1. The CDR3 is CASSYAPTGTEQYF. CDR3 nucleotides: TGTGCCAGCAGTTACGCCCCGACAGGGACCGAGCAGTACTTC.